Following are 27 T cell receptor beta chains from one sample sequenced in a study of blood T cell repertoires in COVID-19. Measured with immunoSEQ multiplex PCR; TCRdb has only the in-frame clones, and not every one. This repertoire shows more than 400,000 clones, roughly 91% found once; its top ten account for more than 0.55%. The sample consisted of PBMCs or T cells enriched from blood (not recorded which). The receptors derive from a man between 18 and 35 years old who had recovered from COVID-19.

This clone was recorded many times. The V and J genes are TRBV29-1 and TRBJ1-2; 7 nucleotides line up with TRBD1. Germline trimming cut 6 bases from V and 6 bases from J; bases unmatched to any gene: 1. Germline V gene lookup returns CDR1 SQVTM and CDR2 ANQGSEA. The CDR3 runs to 10 residues. The CDR3, as DNA: TGCAGCGTAGACAGGGATGGCTACACCTTC. Translated, it gives CSVDRDGYTF.

The chain joins TRBV3-1 (or the pseudogene TRBV3-2) to TRBJ1-2; TRBD1 matches 10 bases. The CDR3 extends over 14 amino acids. CDR1 and CDR2 (germline): LGHDT, YNNKEL (reference sequence). V lost 4 bases to trimming and J lost 6 bases; unmatched junction nucleotides: 5. Here the CDR3 DNA reads TGTGCCAGCAGCCGACGCGGGACAGGGGATGGCTACACCTTC. It specifies CASSRRGTGDGYTF.

The chain couples TRBV5-1 to TRBJ2-7; TRBD2 is a possible D gene (8 bases). V was trimmed by 0 bases and J by 5 bases, leaving 15 bases between them. Germline V gene lookup returns CDR1 SGHRS and CDR2 YFSETQ. There are 15 residues in the CDR3. The CDR3 DNA sequence: TGCGCCAGCAGCTTGGCCGGGAGGGGGCTCGACGAGCAGTACTTC. Translation: CASSLAGRGLDEQYF.

The V call is TRBV9, the J call TRBJ1-1; D may be TRBD1 (5 bases). The CDR3 runs 16 residues. CDR1 is SGDLS, CDR2 YYNGEE, per germline. The V end lost 0 bases, the J end lost 4 bases, and 16 bases lay between the germline ends. CDR3 residues: CASSVVSLGQGTEAFF. As DNA, the CDR3 is TGTGCCAGCAGCGTAGTAAGCCTTGGGCAGGGCACTGAAGCTTTCTTT.

The chain employs TRBV12-2 and TRBJ2-3; the table calls TRBD2, which could not be checked here. TRBV12-2 is deemed a pseudogene. CDR3 size: 14 residues. Here the CDR3 DNA reads TGTGCAAGTCGCTTCCCAGCCAGCGGAGATACGCAGTATTTT. This gives the protein CASRFPASGDTQYF.

The J gene is TRBJ1-3, the V gene TRBV5-5; the D gene is possibly TRBD1 (6 bases). With 0 bases removed from V and 4 bases from J, the gap between germline ends came to 17 bases. Germline CDR1 is SGHKS and CDR2 is YYEKEE (reference sequence). The CDR3 spans 17 residues. The CDR3 bases are TGTGCCAGCAGCTTGGCCGTACGGGGGGCGATGGGAAACACCATATATTTT. It codes for CASSLAVRGAMGNTIYF. Looking up the rest from reference TRBV5-5 and TRBJ1-3 gives the full variable domain: DAGVTQSPTHLIKTRGQQVTLRCSPISGHKSVSWYQQVLGQGPQFIFQYYEKEERGRGNFPDRFSARQFPNYSSELNVNALLLGDSALYLCASSLAVRGAMGNTIYFGEGSWLTVV.

The V gene is TRBV2, the J gene TRBJ1-3, with D perhaps TRBD1 (6 bases). Germline loops: CDR1 SNHLY, CDR2 FYNNEI. This CDR3 is built from 15 residues. V lost 6 bases and J 0 bases, leaving 12 bases between the germline ends. The CDR3, as DNA: TGTGCCAGCAGCGCAACAGGGACCTCTGGAAACACCATATATTTT. It encodes CASSATGTSGNTIYF.

The chain has TRBV5-1 and TRBJ1-1, with 7 bases fitting TRBD1. Germline values: CDR1 SGHRS, CDR2 YFSETQ. V trimming: 0 bases; J trimming: 0 bases; junction bases outside the gene matches: 2. The length of the CDR3 is 15 residues. The CDR3 is CASSLDRGLNTEAFF. CDR3 nucleotides: TGCGCCAGCAGCTTGGACAGGGGCTTGAACACTGAAGCTTTCTTT.

In DNA, the CDR3 is TGTGCCAGCAGCTCCACCCGGGACATGAGCTCCTACGAGCAGTACTTC. Its translation: CASSSTRDMSSYEQYF. The chain has TRBV7-8 and TRBJ2-7; tentatively, D is TRBD1 (6 bases). In germline, CDR1 is SGHVS, CDR2 FQNEAQ. The V and J ends lost 4 bases and 0 bases respectively, with 16 bases between them. The CDR3 spans 16 residues.

The chain is built from TRBV6-5 and TRBJ2-3; 14 bases map to TRBD2. The V segment lost 0 bases and the J segment 4 bases; nucleotides outside the gene matches: 0. The germline V gene encodes CDR1 MNHEY and CDR2 SVGAGI. The CDR3 totals 16 residues. The CDR3: CASSYSTSGGADTQYF. DNA for the CDR3: TGTGCCAGCAGTTACTCGACTAGCGGGGGGGCAGATACGCAGTATTTT.

The table lists this clone with a few counts. The gene calls are TRBV4-2 and TRBJ1-6, with D possibly TRBD1 on 6 matching bases. V lost 0 bases and J lost 7, with 16 bases in between. CDR1 and CDR2 from the germline V gene are LGHNA and YNFKEQ. This CDR3 has 17 residues. The CDR3 nucleotides read TGTGCCAGCAGCCAAGATCAGTTGGGGGCGGCGAATTCACCCCTCCACTTT. It specifies CASSQDQLGAANSPLHF.

The genes are TRBV6-5 and TRBJ1-2; 9 nucleotides line up with TRBD1. After removal of 6 bases from V and 7 bases from J, the junction contained 9 bases not matched to a gene. Germline CDR1 is MNHEY and CDR2 is SVGAGI. The CDR3 spans 14 residues. The DNA of the CDR3 is TGTGCCAGCAGATCCCCGGGACAGGGTTCTGGCTACACCTTC. Protein: CASRSPGQGSGYTF.

This clone has a single count. The V and J genes are TRBV7-9 and TRBJ1-6, with TRBD1 matching over 7 bases. The trim removed 6 bases at V and 8 bases at J, leaving 7 bases unmatched. The CDR3 has 14 residues. The germline V gene encodes CDR1 SEHNR and CDR2 FQNEAQ (reference sequence). The CDR3 loop is CASRPDRADSPLHF. The CDR3 bases are TGTGCCAGCAGACCTGACAGGGCAGATTCACCCCTCCACTTT.

The rearrangement links TRBV27 to TRBJ1-2; 7 positions agree with TRBD1. J gave up 6 bases and V 6 bases, and 10 bases lay outside the gene matches. Germline V gene data show CDR1 as MNHEY and CDR2 as SMNVEV (reference sequence). The CDR3 sequence is 14 residues long. CDR3 coding DNA: TGTGCCAGCAGCCCTCGACAGGGTGGTGATGGCTACACCTTC. Amino acid sequence: CASSPRQGGDGYTF.

V and J are TRBV19 and TRBJ2-5; 8 nucleotides line up with TRBD2. Germline lookup yields CDR1 LNHDA and CDR2 SQIVND (reference sequence). CDR3 length: 14 residues. V lost 10 bases, J lost 0 bases, and 7 bases stayed unmatched. Here the CDR3 reads CATGTSIYQETQYF. CDR3 nucleotide sequence: TGTGCCACCGGGACTAGTATTTACCAAGAGACCCAGTACTTC.

This chain connects TRBV15 to TRBJ1-1; D might be TRBD1 (6 bases). V was cut by 3 bases and J by 4 bases, with 12 bases left in between. The CDR3 extends over 14 amino acids. Germline CDR1 is LNHNV and CDR2 is YYDKDF (reference sequence). The CDR3 DNA reads as TGTGCCACCAGCAGGGGGGACACCTCCACTGAAGCTTTCTTT. It codes for CATSRGDTSTEAFF.

The chain couples TRBV3-1 (or the pseudogene TRBV3-2) to TRBJ2-5, with unresolved D. Looked up from germline, CDR1 is LGHDT and CDR2 is YNNKEL (reference sequence). Trimming pared 2 bases from V and 2 bases from J, leaving 12 bases between. This CDR3 is built from 15 residues. CDR3 DNA: TGTGCCAGCAGCCAAACCCGACACCCTCAAGAGACCCAGTACTTC. It yields the protein CASSQTRHPQETQYF.

The chain joins TRBV12-3 or TRBV12-4 to TRBJ2-4, with a possible D match to TRBD2 (6 bases). The CDR3 loop spans 11 amino acids. V lost 2 bases to trimming and J lost 11 bases, with 7 bases between them. Here the CDR3 DNA reads TGTGCCAGCAGTTTACGCGGGGTTCAGTACTTC. Protein product: CASSLRGVQYF.

This chain joins TRBV5-5 and TRBJ1-1, with no clear D. This CDR3 spans 13 amino acids. CDR1 SGHKS and CDR2 YYEKEE come from the germline V gene (reference sequence). Trimming stripped 0 bases from V and 3 bases from J, with 6 bases between. CDR3: CASSLGRDTEAFF. CDR3 coding DNA: TGTGCCAGCAGCTTGGGGAGAGACACTGAAGCTTTCTTT.

This chain connects TRBV7-2 to TRBJ2-1, with 7 bases that match TRBD2. Trimming took 5 bases from V and 7 from J; bases not matched to a gene: 8. The CDR3 is 14 residues long. Per germline, CDR1 SGHTA and CDR2 FQGNSA. The CDR3 loop reads CASSVWEGSNEQFF. The CDR3 DNA reads as TGTGCCAGCAGCGTCTGGGAGGGTTCTAATGAGCAGTTCTTC.

This chain joins TRBV7-3 and TRBJ2-3; D may be TRBD2 (5 bases). Trimming took off 2 bases at V and 1 base at J, with 10 bases between the two ends. Germline V gene lookup returns CDR1 SGHTA and CDR2 FQGTGA. The CDR3 extends over 15 amino acids. CDR3 DNA: TGTGCCAGCAGCTTATTCGCGGGCGGCACAGATACGCAGTATTTT. Protein sequence: CASSLFAGGTDTQYF.

The genes are TRBV30 and TRBJ1-2, with D tentatively TRBD1 (5 bases). The CDR3 extends over 12 amino acids. Germline CDR1 GTSNPN, CDR2 SVGIG (reference sequence). The V gene lost 1 base and the J gene lost 8 bases, with 11 bases spanning the gap. The DNA for the CDR3 is TGTGCCTGGAGTGCCGCGGGGGAGGGCTACACCTTC. This gives the protein CAWSAAGEGYTF.

This clone occurred once. The sample carries other DNA sequences with the same CDR3. The chain couples TRBV7-9 to TRBJ1-2; D gene unclear. V was clipped by 5 bases and J by 2 bases, with 9 bases between them. Germline V CDR1 and CDR2: SEHNR, FQNEAQ (reference sequence). This CDR3 spans 13 amino acids. This CDR3 is CASSSGRNYGYTF. CDR3 sequence (DNA): TGTGCCAGCAGCAGCGGACGGAACTATGGCTACACCTTC.

The chain uses TRBV24-1 and TRBJ2-1, with 8 bases identical to TRBD2. Per germline, CDR1 KGHDR and CDR2 SFDVKD. J gave up 2 bases and V 4 bases, and 6 bases lay outside the gene matches. The CDR3 sequence is 16 residues long. The CDR3 loop is CATSDLGAGAYNEQFF. Written as DNA, the CDR3 is TGTGCCACCAGTGACCTTGGAGCGGGAGCCTACAATGAGCAGTTCTTC.

The sample holds a few counts of this clone. In nucleotides, the CDR3 is TGTGCCAGCAGTACCCTATATGGCTACACCTTC. Translating it yields CASSTLYGYTF. The chain links TRBV12-3 or TRBV12-4 to TRBJ1-2; the D is unclear. V gave up 5 bases and J gave up 5 bases, with 6 bases separating them. The CDR3 loop spans 11 amino acids.

The chain has TRBV5-4 and TRBJ1-2; possible D gene TRBD1, 5 bases. Trimming took off 0 bases at V and 5 bases at J, with 11 bases between the two ends. This CDR3 has 14 residues. CDR1 is SGHNT, CDR2 YYREEE, per germline (reference sequence). The CDR3 sequence: CASSLGDRFYGYTF. The CDR3 nucleotides are TGTGCCAGCAGCTTGGGAGACAGATTTTATGGCTACACCTTC.

The chain couples TRBV6-5 to TRBJ1-1, with TRBD1 matching 7 bases. The CDR3 spans 14 residues. Germline V gives CDR1 MNHEY, CDR2 SVGAGI. V dropped 6 bases and J dropped 4; count of bases not matched to a gene: 8. The CDR3 spells CASSSQGMSTEAFF. The CDR3 DNA reads as TGTGCCAGCAGCTCACAGGGGATGAGCACTGAAGCTTTCTTT.